These T cell receptor beta chains were read from a single sample in a study of neoadjuvant anti-PD-1 for oral cavity cancer. Clones were read by immunoSEQ multiplex PCR, and TCRdb kept only the in-frame ones, dropping some. The sample lists about 14,000 clones, more than 65% occurring once. The specimen comprised PBMCs, sampled after nivolumab (anti-PD-1) treatment. These receptors all stem from a person aged 35-79 years with oral cavity squamous cell carcinoma. The CDR3 runs from the conserved cysteine through the conserved F or W. Each record gives: J gene, D gene, clone size, V gene, CDR3 protein, CDR3 DNA. A D gene is named only where the DNA matches it firmly. Only part of the rows carry a size: once, few, many, or a class if the clone is expanded.

TRBJ1-1 | NA | NA | TRBV5-1 | CASSLVNQNTEAFF | TGCGCCAGCAGCTTGGTGAACCAGAACACTGAAGCTTTCTTT
TRBJ2-3 | TRBD2 | NA | TRBV7-3 | CASSPAGLAGGPDTQYF | TGTGCCAGCAGCCCGGCGGGACTAGCGGGGGGGCCAGATACGCAGTATTTT
TRBJ2-5 | TRBD1 | NA | TRBV5-1 | CASSLAGTEGETQYF | TGCGCCAGCAGCTTGGCTGGGACAGAGGGAGAGACCCAGTACTTC
TRBJ2-5 | TRBD2 | NA | TRBV11-2 | CASSFTGTSRQETQYF | TGTGCCAGCAGCTTCACCGGGACTAGCAGACAAGAGACCCAGTACTTC
TRBJ2-7 | NA | NA | TRBV5-6 | CASSLMLYEQYF | TGTGCCAGCAGCTTGATGTTGTACGAGCAGTACTTC
TRBJ1-3 | NA | NA | TRBV13 | CASSLLGGSSGNTIYF | TGTGCCAGCAGCTTATTGGGAGGCAGCTCTGGAAACACCATATATTTT
TRBJ2-1 | TRBD1 | NA | TRBV27 | CATHRDRVNNEQFF | TGTGCCACCCACCGGGACAGGGTTAACAATGAGCAGTTCTTC
TRBJ1-3 | NA | NA | TRBV12-5 | CASGLVKQGGSGNTIYF | TGTGCTAGTGGTTTGGTTAAACAGGGAGGCTCTGGAAACACCATATATTTT
TRBJ2-3 | NA | NA | TRBV7-6 | CASSFYTDTQYF | TGTGCCAGCAGCTTTTACACAGATACGCAGTATTTT
TRBJ1-5 | NA | NA | TRBV30 | CAWSRQEPQPQHF | TGTGCCTGGAGCAGACAAGAACCCCAGCCCCAGCATTTT
TRBJ2-7 | TRBD1 | few | TRBV9 | CASSPTGTYEQYF | TGTGCCAGCAGCCCGACAGGGACCTACGAGCAGTACTTC
TRBJ2-7 | NA | NA | TRBV5-1 | CASRVALRDEQYF | TGCGCCAGCAGGGTGGCACTCCGGGACGAGCAGTACTTC
TRBJ2-7 | NA | NA | TRBV11-2 | CASSPLRRLNEQYF | TGTGCCAGCAGCCCCCTCCGCAGACTCAACGAGCAGTACTTC
TRBJ2-1 | NA | NA | TRBV4-1 | CASSPFAAGGRNEQFF | TGCGCCAGCAGCCCATTCGCGGCAGGGGGGAGGAATGAGCAGTTCTTC
TRBJ2-3 | TRBD2 | NA | TRBV30 | CAWSVRKREPTSTDTQYF | TGTGCCTGGAGTGTACGTAAGCGGGAGCCGACTAGCACAGATACGCAGTATTTT
TRBJ1-1 | NA | NA | TRBV7-8 | CASRAVGSAAFF | TGTGCCAGCAGGGCGGTTGGTTCGGCAGCTTTCTTT
TRBJ1-1 | NA | once | TRBV5-5 | CASSLAGSNTEAFF | TGTGCCAGCAGCTTGGCGGGTTCCAACACTGAAGCTTTCTTT
TRBJ2-1 | TRBD2 | NA | TRBV5-1 | CASSGGLAGDEQFF | TGCGCCAGCAGCGGTGGACTAGCGGGAGATGAGCAGTTCTTC
TRBJ1-1 | NA | once | TRBV5-8 | CASSLAGYDTEAFF | TGTGCCAGCAGCCTGGCGGGGTACGACACTGAAGCTTTCTTT
TRBJ2-5 | NA | once | TRBV9 | CASSPDLRLQETQYF | TGTGCCAGCAGCCCGGACCTCAGACTACAAGAGACCCAGTACTTC
TRBJ2-7 | NA | NA | TRBV7-9 | CASSLTGQTSYEQYF | TGTGCCAGCAGCTTAACGGGGCAAACATCCTACGAGCAGTACTTC
TRBJ1-1 | TRBD1 | NA | TRBV7-8 | CASSPFRDRAPEAFF | TGTGCCAGCAGCCCCTTCCGTGACAGGGCCCCTGAAGCTTTCTTT
TRBJ2-5 | TRBD2 | NA | TRBV7-9 | CASSLRGTSGGPAYF | TGTGCCAGCAGCTTAAGGGGGACTAGCGGGGGCCCGGCGTACTTC
TRBJ1-1 | TRBD1 | NA | TRBV7-3 | CASSLRAGTGSLNTEAFF | TGTGCCAGCAGCCTCCGCGCCGGGACAGGGAGTCTGAACACTGAAGCTTTCTTT
TRBJ2-2 | TRBD2 | NA | TRBV5-1 | CASSLGVLAGGVTGELFF | TGCGCCAGCAGCTTGGGGGTACTAGCGGGAGGTGTGACCGGGGAGCTGTTTTTT
TRBJ1-3 | NA | NA | TRBV7-9 | CASSLQGSGNTIYF | TGTGCCAGCAGCCTCCAGGGGTCTGGAAACACCATATATTTT
TRBJ1-5 | TRBD1 | few | TRBV9 | CASSPDRGTSQPQHF | TGTGCCAGCAGCCCGGACAGGGGAACTTCTCAGCCCCAGCATTTT
TRBJ1-5 | NA | few | TRBV9 | CASSVGGSNQPQHF | TGTGCCAGCAGCGTAGGAGGGAGCAATCAGCCCCAGCATTTT
TRBJ1-2 | NA | once | TRBV6-5 | CASSQLLTPNYGYTF | TGTGCCAGCAGCCAGCTCTTGACCCCTAACTATGGCTACACCTTC
TRBJ1-2 | TRBD1 | NA | TRBV28 | CASSLTGFGNYGYTF | TGTGCCAGCAGTTTGACAGGGTTTGGGAACTATGGCTACACCTTC
TRBJ1-1 | NA | NA | TRBV28 | CASSSLRFGRDTEAFF | TGTGCCAGCAGTTCCCTAAGATTCGGCCGGGACACTGAAGCTTTCTTT
TRBJ1-1 | TRBD1 | NA | TRBV30 | CAWSWGQGAPEAFF | TGTGCCTGGAGTTGGGGACAGGGAGCCCCTGAAGCTTTCTTT
TRBJ2-7 | NA | NA | TRBV7-9 | CASSSAGTPPYEQYF | TGTGCCAGCAGCAGTGCCGGGACTCCCCCCTACGAGCAGTACTTC
TRBJ2-1 | TRBD1 | NA | TRBV6-5 | CASSSPGTGSYEQFF | TGTGCCAGCAGTTCCCCCGGGACAGGGTCATATGAGCAGTTCTTC
TRBJ1-2 | NA | NA | TRBV30 | CAWSLKGGNYGYTF | TGTGCCTGGAGTCTCAAGGGGGGTAACTATGGCTACACCTTC
TRBJ2-3 | NA | NA | TRBV29-1 | CSVEVMRASTDTQYF | TGCAGCGTTGAGGTAATGCGGGCTAGCACAGATACGCAGTATTTT
TRBJ2-1 | TRBD2 | NA | TRBV4-1 | CASSQDQTPSGRVNEQFF | TGCGCCAGCAGCCAAGATCAAACCCCGAGCGGGAGGGTCAATGAGCAGTTCTTC
TRBJ1-1 | NA | few | TRBV7-7 | CASSSQENTEAFF | TGTGCCAGCAGCTCCCAGGAGAACACTGAAGCTTTCTTT
TRBJ1-6 | NA | NA | TRBV6-1 | CASSGGGSPLHF | TGTGCCAGCAGTGGGGGGGGATCACCCCTCCACTTT